These 29 T cell receptor beta chains were all obtained from the same sample, sequenced in a study of PD-L1 blockade in urothelial cancer. Profiled with immunoSEQ multiplex PCR; TCRdb holds only in-frame clones, not every one. The sample has tens of thousands of clones, 60% to 85% seen once. Source: PBMCs, taken around atezolizumab (anti-PD-L1) treatment. The receptors here all came from a man in his sixties or seventies with urothelial cancer.

The rearrangement joins TRBV15 to TRBJ1-2; maybe TRBD1 (6 bases). The V end was cut by 2 bases, the J end by 4 bases, with 11 bases between. The CDR3 totals 14 residues. CDR1 is LNHNV and CDR2 is YYDKDF in the germline V gene (reference sequence). CDR3: CATSRPGQIYGYTF. CDR3 sequence (DNA): TGTGCCACCAGCAGACCAGGACAGATCTATGGCTACACCTTC.

The chain has TRBV19 and TRBJ2-3; D perhaps matches TRBD2 (6 bases). Between the trimmed V and J ends, which lost 3 bases and 8 bases, there was a span of 24 bases. Germline loops: CDR1 LNHDA, CDR2 SQIVND (reference sequence). The CDR3 length is 17 residues. The CDR3 nucleotides are TGTGCCAGTAGTATCTCAAGTGCGGGGCCGGTCTCTGGTACGCAGTATTTT. Translation gives CASSISSAGPVSGTQYF.

V and J are TRBV11-2 and TRBJ2-1; D perhaps matches TRBD2 (6 bases). Germline V gives CDR1 SGHAT, CDR2 FQNNGV. The germline V and J ends were trimmed by 4 bases and 4 bases, with 17 bases remaining between them. The CDR3 runs to 16 residues. The CDR3 region has the DNA TGTGCCAGCAGCTATAGCCGGCAGGGAGGATACAATGAGCAGTTCTTC. Protein sequence: CASSYSRQGGYNEQFF.

The chain joins TRBV7-9 to TRBJ2-7; 7 nucleotides align to TRBD2. Germline V lookup: CDR1 SEHNR, CDR2 FQNEAQ (reference sequence). The CDR3 covers 14 residues. Trimming cost V 6 bases and J 1 base; bases outside gene matches: 6. CDR3 in DNA: TGTGCCAGCAGTTCGCGGGGGAGGTCCTACGAGCAGTACTTC. Encoded protein: CASSSRGRSYEQYF.

The chain employs TRBV7-6 and TRBJ2-2; D is possibly TRBD1 (5 bases). Trimming pared 5 bases from V and 8 bases from J, leaving 18 bases between. CDR1 is SGHVS, CDR2 FNYEAQ, per germline. The CDR3 length is 15 residues. CDR3 bases: TGTGCCAGCAGCCTAGGGGCTTTTCCGACGGGGGAGCTGTTTTTT. As protein: CASSLGAFPTGELFF.

CDR3: CASLAGRTTGELFF. CDR3 nucleotides: TGTGCCAGCTTAGCGGGACGGACAACCGGGGAGCTGTTTTTT. This chain links TRBV18 with TRBJ2-2; the match to TRBD2 covers 8 bases. J gave up 5 bases and V 7 bases, and 6 bases lay outside the gene matches. CDR3 length: 14 residues. The germline V gene has CDR1 KGHSH and CDR2 LQKENI.

J is TRBJ2-5 and V is TRBV4-2; D is unclear. V was trimmed by 0 bases and J by 3 bases, leaving 8 bases between them. CDR3 size: 14 residues. The V gene's germline CDR1 is LGHNA and CDR2 YNFKEQ. This CDR3 is CASSQEARKETQYF. The CDR3 DNA follows: TGTGCCAGCAGCCAAGAGGCCCGTAAAGAGACCCAGTACTTC.

The rearrangement links TRBV13 to TRBJ2-2; a possible D gene is TRBD1 (6 bases). The CDR3 sequence is 15 residues long. Germline lookup yields CDR1 PRHDT and CDR2 FYEKMQ (reference sequence). Trimming left V 3 bases short and J 6 bases short, with 14 bases between. CDR3 sequence (DNA): TGTGCCAGCAGCTTGGGGGCAGGGTCGGCCGGGGAGCTGTTTTTT. Translated: CASSLGAGSAGELFF.

Here the CDR3 reads CASSSGQASNQPQHF. DNA for the CDR3: TGTGCCAGCAGTTCCGGACAGGCTTCCAATCAGCCCCAGCATTTT. This chain uses TRBV6-6 with TRBJ1-5, with TRBD1 matching over 7 bases. The trim removed 4 bases at V and 3 bases at J, leaving 6 bases unmatched. The CDR3 has 15 amino acids. Germline V gene sequence: CDR1 MNHNY, CDR2 SVGAGI (reference sequence).

The rearrangement joins TRBV5-1 to TRBJ2-7, with D possibly being TRBD2 (6 bases). The CDR3 runs 13 residues. Deletions cut 3 bases from V and 2 bases from J, with 9 bases between. CDR1 SGHRS and CDR2 YFSETQ come from the germline V gene. CDR3 in DNA: TGCGCCAGCAGCTGGGGGGAGGCCTACGAGCAGTACTTC. It encodes CASSWGEAYEQYF.

The chain recombines TRBV6-5 with TRBJ2-7, with 8 bases lining up with TRBD1. Germline-derived CDR1 and CDR2 are MNHEY and SVGAGI. The V gene end was trimmed by 6 bases and the J gene end by 5 bases; junction bases not matched to a gene: 12. The CDR3 contains 15 residues. CDR3 in amino acids: CASSQQDREFDEQYF. The CDR3 bases are TGTGCCAGCAGCCAACAGGACAGGGAATTCGACGAGCAGTACTTC.

The chain is built from TRBV28 and TRBJ2-7, with a weak D call TRBD1 (7 bases). Germline loops: CDR1 MDHEN, CDR2 SYDVKM. This CDR3 spans 15 amino acids. Trimming left V 8 bases short and J 3 bases short, with 20 bases between. The DNA of the CDR3 is TGTGCCAGCCGGAGAATGACAGGGACTTACTACGAGCAGTACTTC. Translating gives CASRRMTGTYYEQYF.

V usage is TRBV2 and J usage is TRBJ1-5, with 9 bases lining up with TRBD1. V dropped 0 bases and J dropped 0; count of bases not matched to a gene: 6. CDR1 and CDR2 (germline): SNHLY, FYNNEI. The CDR3 has 18 amino acids. In DNA, the CDR3 is TGTGCCAGCAGTGAAGCGAACGACAGGGGGTATAGCAATCAGCCCCAGCATTTT. Protein sequence: CASSEANDRGYSNQPQHF.

The chain couples TRBV7-9 to TRBJ2-3; the match to TRBD2 covers 12 bases. After removal of 5 bases from V and 4 bases from J, the junction contained 4 bases not matched to a gene. The CDR3 extends over 15 amino acids. Germline CDR1 and CDR2: SEHNR and FQNEAQ (reference sequence). The CDR3 nucleotides are TGTGCCAGCAGCCGGACTAGCGGGATGGCAGATACGCAGTATTTT. Its protein product is CASSRTSGMADTQYF.

The chain combines TRBV9 with TRBJ1-2; D is possibly TRBD1 (5 bases). The germline V and J ends were trimmed by 0 bases and 3 bases, with 12 bases remaining between them. The CDR3 covers 15 residues. Germline CDR1 SGDLS, CDR2 YYNGEE. The CDR3 DNA is TGTGCCAGCAGCGTAGTTTCCGGACAACACTATGGCTACACCTTC. Encoded protein: CASSVVSGQHYGYTF.

The rearrangement joins TRBV9 to TRBJ1-2; 7 bases fit TRBD1. Germline CDR1 and CDR2: SGDLS and YYNGEE. This CDR3 has 14 amino acids. The trim removed 0 bases at V and 4 bases at J, leaving 3 bases unmatched. The CDR3 region is CASSVGPGGYGYTF. The CDR3 DNA is TGTGCCAGCAGCGTAGGTCCAGGGGGCTATGGCTACACCTTC.

The genes are TRBV10-3 and TRBJ1-5; 7 bases line up with TRBD1. V gave up 6 bases and J gave up 6 bases; unmatched junction bases: 2. CDR3 length: 12 residues. CDR1 is ENHRY and CDR2 is SYGVKD in the germline V gene. For the CDR3, the DNA is TGTGCCATCAGGACAGGGTTTCAGCCCCAGCATTTT. Protein sequence: CAIRTGFQPQHF.

CDR3 amino acids: CASRQPGEAFF. For the CDR3, the DNA is TGTGCCAGCAGGCAACCCGGTGAAGCTTTCTTT. The chain is built from TRBV2 and TRBJ1-1; D gene ambiguous. The V and J ends lost 6 bases and 7 bases respectively, with 9 bases between them. CDR1 is SNHLY and CDR2 is FYNNEI in the germline V gene. CDR3 length equals 11 residues.

This clone has a handful of counts. The chain has TRBV7-9 and TRBJ2-3; 8 bases match TRBD1. Per germline, CDR1 SEHNR and CDR2 FQNEAQ (reference sequence). CDR3 length: 18 residues. V trimming: 2 bases; J trimming: 0 bases; junction bases outside the gene matches: 10. The chain's CDR3 is CASSLTAGGYASTDTQYF. The CDR3 bases are TGTGCCAGCAGCTTAACGGCAGGGGGCTACGCCAGCACAGATACGCAGTATTTT.

This chain connects TRBV7-2 to TRBJ2-5, with D possibly being TRBD2 (5 bases). The CDR3 is made up of 15 amino acids. Trimming shortened V by 0 bases and J by 1 base, and 9 bases separated the two germline ends. Germline-derived CDR1 and CDR2 are SGHTA and FQGNSA. In DNA, the CDR3 is TGTGCCAGCAGCTTAGCCCCGGGAATCCAAGAGACCCAGTACTTC. This gives the protein CASSLAPGIQETQYF.

This chain joins TRBV6-5 and TRBJ2-3, with TRBD1 matching 8 bases. The germline gives CDR1 MNHEY, CDR2 SVGAGI. This CDR3 is 14 amino acids long. The V and J ends lost 7 bases and 4 bases, in that order; junction bases with no gene match: 7. Here the CDR3 DNA reads TGTGCCAGCACGCAGGGGGCAGCGTCAGATACGCAGTATTTT. Its protein product is CASTQGAASDTQYF.

The rearrangement uses TRBV28 and TRBJ1-5; 11 nucleotides match TRBD1. The J segment lost 6 bases and the V segment lost 3 bases, leaving 4 bases of the junction unmatched. CDR3 size: 15 residues. Germline V CDR1 and CDR2: MDHEN, SYDVKM. The CDR3, as DNA: TGTGCCAGCAGTTTGGGGACAGGGGGAGGTCAGCCCCAGCATTTT. It is translated as CASSLGTGGGQPQHF.

This rearrangement joins TRBV12-5 to TRBJ2-1, with 9 bases lining up with TRBD2. Germline CDR1 LGHNT, CDR2 FRNRAP. The V segment lost 0 bases and the J segment 6 bases; nucleotides outside the gene matches: 6. There are 16 residues in the CDR3. CDR3 sequence: CASGLVSGGSLNEQFF. The CDR3 region has the DNA TGTGCTAGTGGTTTGGTTAGCGGGGGCTCCCTCAATGAGCAGTTCTTC. The variable domain in full, with the rest retrieved from reference TRBV12-5 and TRBJ2-1, is DARVTQTPRHKVTEMGQEVTMRCQPILGHNTVFWYRQTMMQGLELLAYFRNRAPLDDSGMPKDRFSAEMPDATLATLKIQPSEPRDSAVYFCASGLVSGGSLNEQFFGPGTRLTVL.

The chain combines TRBV29-1 with TRBJ1-1, with 7 bases matching TRBD1. With 4 bases clipped from V and 4 bases from J, the junction kept 9 bases outside the gene matches. In germline, CDR1 is SQVTM, CDR2 ANQGSEA. This CDR3 has 14 residues. The CDR3 nucleotides read TGCAGCGTTGGTGGGAAGGGGGCGTCCACTGAAGCTTTCTTT. This translates into CSVGGKGASTEAFF.

The chain is built from TRBV7-2 and TRBJ2-3; weak D call: TRBD2 (7 bases). The CDR3 totals 15 residues. In germline, CDR1 is SGHTA, CDR2 FQGNSA. Trimming shortened V by 5 bases and J by 2 bases, and 14 bases separated the two germline ends. The CDR3 loop reads CASSRGAGYTDTQYF. Written as DNA, the CDR3 is TGTGCCAGCAGCCGGGGGGCGGGGTACACAGATACGCAGTATTTT.

The V call is TRBV5-6, the J call TRBJ2-3; perhaps TRBD1 as D (5 bases). The V gene's germline CDR1 is SGHDT and CDR2 YYEEEE. The CDR3 length is 16 residues. Trimming shortened V by 0 bases and J by 1 base, and 12 bases separated the two germline ends. The CDR3 sequence: CASSLEGARRTDTQYF. DNA of the CDR3: TGTGCCAGCAGCTTGGAAGGGGCCCGCCGCACAGATACGCAGTATTTT.

Judged by abundance, this clone is medium-sized (0.01 to 0.1%). V gene TRBV5-1 combines with J gene TRBJ2-1, with D unclear. The CDR3 spans 12 residues. V dropped 0 bases and J dropped 5 bases, with 3 bases sitting between them. CDR1 and CDR2 from the germline V gene are SGHRS and YFSETQ. CDR3 sequence: CASSLANNEQFF. CDR3 sequence (DNA): TGCGCCAGCAGCTTGGCCAACAATGAGCAGTTCTTC. Based on the CDR3 plus reference TRBV5-1 and TRBJ2-1, the full variable domain is KAGVTQTPRYLIKTRGQQVTLSCSPISGHRSVSWYQQTPGQGLQFLFEYFSETQRNKGNFPGRFSGRQFSNSRSEMNVSTLELGDSALYLCASSLANNEQFFGPGTRLTVL.

The chain combines TRBV6-6 with TRBJ2-5, with TRBD1 matching 11 bases. Germline lookup yields CDR1 MNHNY and CDR2 SVGAGI (reference sequence). After removal of 6 bases from V and 4 bases from J, the junction contained 10 bases not matched to a gene. The CDR3 totals 16 residues. The CDR3 sequence: CASRHGTGGATETQYF. The CDR3 bases are TGTGCCAGCAGGCACGGGACAGGGGGGGCTACAGAGACCCAGTACTTC.

This chain uses TRBV5-5 with TRBJ1-3; D gene ambiguous. Looked up from germline, CDR1 is SGHKS and CDR2 is YYEKEE (reference sequence). V was clipped by 0 bases and J by 0 bases, with 10 bases between them. This CDR3 contains 16 residues. Here the CDR3 DNA reads TGTGCCAGCAGCTTGGAGGCCGGGAACTCTGGAAACACCATATATTTT. Amino acid sequence: CASSLEAGNSGNTIYF.